This T cell receptor (beta chain) is from a study of blood T cell repertoires in COVID-19. Trimming stripped 0 bases from V and 5 bases from J, with 13 bases between. The germline V gene has CDR1 LGHNA and CDR2 YSLEER. This CDR3 has 15 residues. Clones were read by immunoSEQ multiplex PCR, and TCRdb kept only the in-frame ones, dropping some. The sample lists 490,000 or so clones; roughly 88% were seen once. Everyone who took part was roughly 18 to 89 years old, and they came from fewer than 25 US areas. The clonotype originates from a middle-aged woman who had recovered from COVID-19. The sample comprised PBMCs or T cells enriched from blood (not recorded which). The chain recombines TRBV4-3 with TRBJ1-1; D gene uncertain. The CDR3 here is CASSQDGFLTTEAFF. The CDR3 DNA reads as TGCGCCAGCAGCCAAGATGGATTCCTGACAACTGAAGCTTTCTTT.